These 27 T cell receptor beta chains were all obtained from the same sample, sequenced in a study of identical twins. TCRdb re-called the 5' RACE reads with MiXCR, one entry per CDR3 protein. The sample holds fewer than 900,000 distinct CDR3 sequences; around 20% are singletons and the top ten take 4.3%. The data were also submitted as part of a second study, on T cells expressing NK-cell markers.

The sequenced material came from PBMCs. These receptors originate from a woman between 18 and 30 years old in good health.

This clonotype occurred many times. In DNA form, the CDR3 reads TGCAGTGCTAGTTTACTAGCGGGGGAAGAGACCCAGTACTTC. Its translation is CSASLLAGEETQYF. The V call is TRBV20-1, the J call TRBJ2-5; 11 positions agree with TRBD2. The germline V gene encodes CDR1 DFQATT and CDR2 SNEGSKA (reference sequence). The V and J ends lost 3 bases and 3 bases, in that order; junction bases with no gene match: 3. CDR3 length: 14 residues.

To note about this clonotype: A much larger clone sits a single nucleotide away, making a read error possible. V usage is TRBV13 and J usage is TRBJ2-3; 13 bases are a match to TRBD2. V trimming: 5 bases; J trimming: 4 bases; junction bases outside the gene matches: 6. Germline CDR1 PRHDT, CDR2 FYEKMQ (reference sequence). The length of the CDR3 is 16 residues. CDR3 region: CASSLRTSGSSDTQYF. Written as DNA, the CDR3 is TGTGCCAGCAGCCTCCGGACTAGCGGGAGTTCAGATACGCAGTATTTT.

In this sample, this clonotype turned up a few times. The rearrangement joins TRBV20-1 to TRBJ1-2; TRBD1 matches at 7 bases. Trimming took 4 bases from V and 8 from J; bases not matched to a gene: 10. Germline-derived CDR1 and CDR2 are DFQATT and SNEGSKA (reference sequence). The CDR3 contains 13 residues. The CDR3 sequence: CSAIDRELRGYTF. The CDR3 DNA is TGCAGTGCTATCGACAGGGAACTTCGGGGCTACACCTTC.

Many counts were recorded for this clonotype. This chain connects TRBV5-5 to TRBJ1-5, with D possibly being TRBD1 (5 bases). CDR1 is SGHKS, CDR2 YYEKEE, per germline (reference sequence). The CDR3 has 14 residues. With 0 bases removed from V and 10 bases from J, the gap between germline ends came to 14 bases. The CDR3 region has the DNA TGTGCCAGCAGCTTGGCGACAGACTTGGGCCCCCAGCATTTT. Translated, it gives CASSLATDLGPQHF.

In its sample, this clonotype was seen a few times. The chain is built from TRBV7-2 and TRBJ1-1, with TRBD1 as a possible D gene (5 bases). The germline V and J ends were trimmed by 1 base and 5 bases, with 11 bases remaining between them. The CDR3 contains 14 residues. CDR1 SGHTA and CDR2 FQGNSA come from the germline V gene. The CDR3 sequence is CASSLVPGRTEAFF. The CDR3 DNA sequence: TGTGCCAGCAGCTTAGTTCCGGGACGGACTGAAGCTTTCTTT.

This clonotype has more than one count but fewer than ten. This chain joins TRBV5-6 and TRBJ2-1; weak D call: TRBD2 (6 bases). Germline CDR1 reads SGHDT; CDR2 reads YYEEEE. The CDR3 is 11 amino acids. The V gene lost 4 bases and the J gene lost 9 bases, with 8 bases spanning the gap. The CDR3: CASSREVEQFF. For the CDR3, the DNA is TGTGCCAGCAGCAGGGAGGTTGAGCAGTTCTTC.

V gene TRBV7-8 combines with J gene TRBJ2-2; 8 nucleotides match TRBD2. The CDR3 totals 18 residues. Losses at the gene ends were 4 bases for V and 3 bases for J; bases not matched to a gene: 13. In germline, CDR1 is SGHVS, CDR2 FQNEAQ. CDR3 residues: CASSWPPVAGGHTGELFF. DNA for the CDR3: TGTGCCAGCAGCTGGCCACCTGTGGCGGGAGGTCACACCGGGGAGCTGTTTTTT.

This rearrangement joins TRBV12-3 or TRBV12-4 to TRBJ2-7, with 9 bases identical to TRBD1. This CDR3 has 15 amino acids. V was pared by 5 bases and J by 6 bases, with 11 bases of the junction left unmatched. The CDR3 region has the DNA TGTGCCAGCAGTGCCAGGACAGGGGTAAGGGGCGAGCAGTACTTC. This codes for CASSARTGVRGEQYF.

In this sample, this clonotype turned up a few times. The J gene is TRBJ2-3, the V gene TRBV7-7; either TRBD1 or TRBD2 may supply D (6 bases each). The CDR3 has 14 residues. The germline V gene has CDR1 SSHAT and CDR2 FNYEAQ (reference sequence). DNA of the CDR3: TGTGCTGTAGGGGGGACTTCACGCACAGATACGCAGTATTTT. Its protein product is CAVGGTSRTDTQYF.

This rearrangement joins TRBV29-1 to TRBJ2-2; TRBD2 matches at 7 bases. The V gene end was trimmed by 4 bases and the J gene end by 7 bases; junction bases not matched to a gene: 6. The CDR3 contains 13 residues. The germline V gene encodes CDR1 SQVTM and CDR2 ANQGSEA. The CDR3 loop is CSVAAGVGGELFF. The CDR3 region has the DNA TGCAGCGTTGCCGCGGGGGTCGGCGGGGAGCTGTTTTTT.

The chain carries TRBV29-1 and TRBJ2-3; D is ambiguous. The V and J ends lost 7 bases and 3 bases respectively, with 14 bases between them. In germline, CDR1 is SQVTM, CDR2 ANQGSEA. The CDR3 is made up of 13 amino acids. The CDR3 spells CSAIPRRTDTQYF. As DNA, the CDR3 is TGCAGCGCCATCCCTCGGCGGACAGATACGCAGTATTTT.

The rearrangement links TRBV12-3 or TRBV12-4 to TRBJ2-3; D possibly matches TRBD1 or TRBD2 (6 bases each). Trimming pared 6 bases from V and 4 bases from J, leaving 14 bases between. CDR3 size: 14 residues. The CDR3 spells CASRRRGDADTQYF. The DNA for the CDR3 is TGTGCCAGCAGGAGGAGGGGGGACGCAGATACGCAGTATTTT.

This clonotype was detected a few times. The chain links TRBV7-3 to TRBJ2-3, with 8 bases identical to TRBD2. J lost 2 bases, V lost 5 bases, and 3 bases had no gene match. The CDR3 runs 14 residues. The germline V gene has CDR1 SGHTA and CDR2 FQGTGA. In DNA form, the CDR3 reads TGTGCCAGCAGCCCGGGGGGGATCACAGATACGCAGTATTTT. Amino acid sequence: CASSPGGITDTQYF.

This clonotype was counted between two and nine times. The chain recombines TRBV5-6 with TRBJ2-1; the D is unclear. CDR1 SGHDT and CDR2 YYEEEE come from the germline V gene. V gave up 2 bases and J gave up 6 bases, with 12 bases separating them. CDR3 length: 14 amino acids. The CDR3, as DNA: TGTGCCAGCAGCTTATCTCTAGGCGTCAATGAGCAGTTCTTC. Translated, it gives CASSLSLGVNEQFF.

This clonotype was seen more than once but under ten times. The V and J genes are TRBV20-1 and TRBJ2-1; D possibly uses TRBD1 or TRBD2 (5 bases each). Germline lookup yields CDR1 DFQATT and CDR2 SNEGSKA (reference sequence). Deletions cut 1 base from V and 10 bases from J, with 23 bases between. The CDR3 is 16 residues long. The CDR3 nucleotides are TGCAGTGCTAGAGCGGGACCTAGGGACCCTAAATGGGAGCAGTTCTTC. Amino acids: CSARAGPRDPKWEQFF.

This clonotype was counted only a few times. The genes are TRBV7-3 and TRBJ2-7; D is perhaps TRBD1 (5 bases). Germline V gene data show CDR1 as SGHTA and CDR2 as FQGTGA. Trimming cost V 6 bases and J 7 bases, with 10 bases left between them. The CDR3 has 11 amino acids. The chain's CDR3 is CASRSGQEQYF. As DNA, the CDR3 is TGTGCCAGCAGGTCAGGGCAAGAGCAGTACTTC.

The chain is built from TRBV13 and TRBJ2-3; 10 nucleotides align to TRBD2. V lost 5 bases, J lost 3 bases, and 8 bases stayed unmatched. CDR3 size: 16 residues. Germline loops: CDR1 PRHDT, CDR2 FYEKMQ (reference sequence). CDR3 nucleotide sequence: TGTGCCAGCAGCAACTCAGCGGGAGGGGTGACAGATACGCAGTATTTT. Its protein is CASSNSAGGVTDTQYF.

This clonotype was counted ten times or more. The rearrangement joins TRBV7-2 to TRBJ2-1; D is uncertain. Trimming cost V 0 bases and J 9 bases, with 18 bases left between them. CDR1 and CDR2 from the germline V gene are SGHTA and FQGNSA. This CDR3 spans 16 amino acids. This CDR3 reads CASSLASPLQSGEQFF. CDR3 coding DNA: TGTGCCAGCAGCTTAGCTAGCCCACTACAATCGGGTGAGCAGTTCTTC.

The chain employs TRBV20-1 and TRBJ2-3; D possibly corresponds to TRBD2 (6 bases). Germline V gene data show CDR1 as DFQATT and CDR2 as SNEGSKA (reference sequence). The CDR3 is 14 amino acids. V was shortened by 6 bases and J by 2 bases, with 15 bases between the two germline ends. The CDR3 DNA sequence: TGCAGTGCCCCGATGGCGGGGATCACAGATACGCAGTATTTT. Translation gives CSAPMAGITDTQYF.

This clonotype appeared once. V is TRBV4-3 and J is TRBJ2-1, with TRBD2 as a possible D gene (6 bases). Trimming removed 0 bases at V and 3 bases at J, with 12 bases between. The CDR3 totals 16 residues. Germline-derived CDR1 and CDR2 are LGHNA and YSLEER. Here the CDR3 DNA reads TGCGCCAGCAGCCAAGAGGAGGGACCCTTCTACAATGAGCAGTTCTTC. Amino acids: CASSQEEGPFYNEQFF.

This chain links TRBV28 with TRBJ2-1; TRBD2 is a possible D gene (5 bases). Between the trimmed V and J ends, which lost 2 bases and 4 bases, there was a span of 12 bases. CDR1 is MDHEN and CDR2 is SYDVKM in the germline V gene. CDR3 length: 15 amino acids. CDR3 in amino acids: CASSLVVALYNEQFF. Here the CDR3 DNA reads TGTGCCAGCAGTTTAGTAGTAGCGCTTTACAATGAGCAGTTCTTC.

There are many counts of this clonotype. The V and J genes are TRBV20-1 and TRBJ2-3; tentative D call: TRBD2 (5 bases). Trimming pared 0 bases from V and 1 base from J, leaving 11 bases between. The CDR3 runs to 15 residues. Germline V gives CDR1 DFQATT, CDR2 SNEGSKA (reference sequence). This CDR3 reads CSARDGGEGTDTQYF. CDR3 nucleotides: TGCAGTGCTAGAGATGGAGGCGAGGGCACAGATACGCAGTATTTT.

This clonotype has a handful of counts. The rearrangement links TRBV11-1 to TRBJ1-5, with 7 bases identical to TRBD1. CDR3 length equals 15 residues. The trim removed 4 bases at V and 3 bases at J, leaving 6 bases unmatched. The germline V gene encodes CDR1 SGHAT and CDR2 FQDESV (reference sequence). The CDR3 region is CASSSSGQVNQPQHF. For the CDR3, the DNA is TGTGCCAGCAGCTCCTCCGGACAGGTCAATCAGCCCCAGCATTTT. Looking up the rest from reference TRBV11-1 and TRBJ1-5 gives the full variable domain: EAEVAQSPRYKITEKSQAVAFWCDPISGHATLYWYRQILGQGPELLVQFQDESVVDDSQLPKDRFSAERLKGVDSTLKIQPAELGDSAMYLCASSSSGQVNQPQHFGDGTRLSIL.

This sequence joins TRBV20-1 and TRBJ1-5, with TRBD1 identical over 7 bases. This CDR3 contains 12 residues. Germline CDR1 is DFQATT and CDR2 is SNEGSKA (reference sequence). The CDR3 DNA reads TGCAGCCCGGGACAGCTCAATCAGCCCCAGCATTTT. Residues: CSPGQLNQPQHF.

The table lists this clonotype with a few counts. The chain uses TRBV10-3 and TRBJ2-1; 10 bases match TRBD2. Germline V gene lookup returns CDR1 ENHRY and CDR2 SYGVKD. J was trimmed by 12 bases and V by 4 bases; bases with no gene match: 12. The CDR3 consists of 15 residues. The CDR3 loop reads CAISGGLAVLGGQFF. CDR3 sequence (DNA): TGTGCCATCAGTGGAGGACTAGCGGTGCTGGGTGGGCAGTTCTTC.

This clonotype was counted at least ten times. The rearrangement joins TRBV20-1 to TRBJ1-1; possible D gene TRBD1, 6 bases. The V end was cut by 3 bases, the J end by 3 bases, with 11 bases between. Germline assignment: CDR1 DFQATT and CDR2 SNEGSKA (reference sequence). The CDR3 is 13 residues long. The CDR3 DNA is TGCAGTGCTAGGACAGGCGGGGACACTGAAGCTTTCTTT. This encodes CSARTGGDTEAFF.

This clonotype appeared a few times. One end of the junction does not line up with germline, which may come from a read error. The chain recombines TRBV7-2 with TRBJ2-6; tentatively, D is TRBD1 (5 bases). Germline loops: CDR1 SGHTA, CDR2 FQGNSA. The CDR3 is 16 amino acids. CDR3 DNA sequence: TGTGCCAGCAGCGCCTCAGCTGCTTCTGGGGCCAACGTCCTGACGTTC. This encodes CASSASAASGANVLTF. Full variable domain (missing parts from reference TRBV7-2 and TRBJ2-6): GAGVSQSPSNKVTEKGKDVELRCDPISGHTALYWYRQSLGQGLEFLIYFQGNSAPDKSGLPSDRFSAERTGGSVSTLTIQRTQQEDSAVYLCASSASAASGANVLTFGAGSRLTVL.